This TCR beta chain was recorded in a study of read filtering for tumor transcriptome and immune sequencing. With 7 bases removed from V and 0 bases from J, the gap between germline ends came to 11 bases. CDR3 size: 14 residues. Germline V gene data show CDR1 as MNHEY and CDR2 as SMNVEV (reference sequence). The sample holds many counts of this clonotype. The library was built from roughly 400 ng RNA with molecular barcoded adaptors for alpha/delta and beta/gamma chains. TCRdb ran MiXCR on the reads and lists one entry per CDR3 protein. The table lists roughly 38,000 distinct CDR3 sequences, roughly 12% of them singletons.

The clonotype originates from a donor older than 35 with multiple myeloma. Sequencing input: a population of CD138-negative cells sorted from bone marrow. V and J are TRBV27 and TRBJ2-3; tentative D call: TRBD1 (6 bases). This CDR3 is CASTRQASTDTQYF. CDR3 DNA sequence: TGTGCCAGCACCCGACAGGCTAGCACAGATACGCAGTATTTT.